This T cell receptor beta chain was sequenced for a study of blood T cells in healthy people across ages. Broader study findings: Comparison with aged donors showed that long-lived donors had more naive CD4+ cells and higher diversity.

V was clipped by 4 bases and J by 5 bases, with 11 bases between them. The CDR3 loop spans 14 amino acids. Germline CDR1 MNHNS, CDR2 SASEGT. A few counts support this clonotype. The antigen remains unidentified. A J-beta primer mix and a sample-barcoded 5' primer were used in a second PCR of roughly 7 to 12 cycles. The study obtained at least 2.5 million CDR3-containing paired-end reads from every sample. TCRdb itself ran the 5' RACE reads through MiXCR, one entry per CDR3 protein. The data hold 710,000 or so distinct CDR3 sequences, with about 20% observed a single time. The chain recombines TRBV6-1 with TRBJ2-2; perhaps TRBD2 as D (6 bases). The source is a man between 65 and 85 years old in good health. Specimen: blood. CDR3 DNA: TGTGCCAGCAGTGCAGGGAGGTATACCGGGGAGCTGTTTTTT. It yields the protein CASSAGRYTGELFF.